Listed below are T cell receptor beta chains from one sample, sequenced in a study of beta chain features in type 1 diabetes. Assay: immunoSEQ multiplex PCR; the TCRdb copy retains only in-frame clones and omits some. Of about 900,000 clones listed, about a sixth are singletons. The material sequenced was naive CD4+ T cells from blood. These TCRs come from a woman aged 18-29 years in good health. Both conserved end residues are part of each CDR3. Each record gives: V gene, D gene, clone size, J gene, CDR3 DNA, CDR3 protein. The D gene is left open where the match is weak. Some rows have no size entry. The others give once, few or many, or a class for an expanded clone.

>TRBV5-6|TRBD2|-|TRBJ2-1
TGTGCCAGCAGCACCGGGACTAGCACATACAATGAGCAGTTCTTC
CASSTGTSTYNEQFF
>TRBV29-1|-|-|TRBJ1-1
TGCAGCGTTGAAGCATGGAACACTGAAGCTTTCTTT
CSVEAWNTEAFF
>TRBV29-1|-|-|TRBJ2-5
TGCAGCGTTGAAGATCATAATAGGGTCGGGACCCAGTACTTC
CSVEDHNRVGTQYF
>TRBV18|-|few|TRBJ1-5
TGTGCCAGCTCACCACCAGGACCTCAGGAGCAGCCCCAGCATTTT
CASSPPGPQEQPQHF
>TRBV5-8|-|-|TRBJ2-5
TGTGCCAGCAGCTTCGAGGGGCGTTCCCAAGAGACCCAGTACTTC
CASSFEGRSQETQYF
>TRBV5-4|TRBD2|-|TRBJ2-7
TGTGCCAGCAGCTTGGCGACTAGCGGGAGGCTGGACGAGCAGTACTTC
CASSLATSGRLDEQYF
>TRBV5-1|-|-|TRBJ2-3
TGCGCCAGCAGCTTGGATGGCGGGACAGTGGGAGATACGCAGTATTTT
CASSLDGGTVGDTQYF
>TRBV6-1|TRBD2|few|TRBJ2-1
TGTGCCAGCAGTGCACTAGCGGGACCCTACAATGAGCAGTTCTTC
CASSALAGPYNEQFF
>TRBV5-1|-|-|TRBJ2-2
TGCGCCAGCAGCTTGTTCCCCGGGGAGCTGTTTTTT
CASSLFPGELFF
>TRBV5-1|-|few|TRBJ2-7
TGCGCCAGCAGCTCCACTAGAAGCGAGCAGTACTTC
CASSSTRSEQYF
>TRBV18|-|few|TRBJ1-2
TGTGCCAGCTCACCCGGAGTTGGCTACACCTTC
CASSPGVGYTF
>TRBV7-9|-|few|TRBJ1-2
TGTGCCAGCAAACCCGGCTTGGATGGCTACACCTTC
CASKPGLDGYTF
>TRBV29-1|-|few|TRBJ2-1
TGCAGTACCTCCGGGGGGCCACGGGGCGCGTTCTTC
CSTSGGPRGAFF
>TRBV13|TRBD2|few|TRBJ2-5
TGTGCCAGCAGCCTATGGACTAGCGGGAGGGCCTCAGAGACCCAGTACTTC
CASSLWTSGRASETQYF
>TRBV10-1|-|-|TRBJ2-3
TGCGCCAGCAGTGAGCCTTGCGACGTGCGTAATAGCACAGATACGCAGTATTTT
CASSEPCDVRNSTDTQYF
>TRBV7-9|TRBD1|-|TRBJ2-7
TGTGCCAGCAGACTAACAGGGGATAGTTACGAGCAGTACTTC
CASRLTGDSYEQYF
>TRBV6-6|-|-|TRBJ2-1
TGTGCCAGCAGTGGGGTAGGGACCGTGGGTGAGCAGTTCTTC
CASSGVGTVGEQFF
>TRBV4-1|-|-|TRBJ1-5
TGCGCCAGCAGCCATGTAGTGGGACCGAATGATCAGCCCCAGCATTTT
CASSHVVGPNDQPQHF
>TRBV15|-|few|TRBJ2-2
TGTGCCACCAGCAGAGGCAATCCCGGGGAGCTGTTTTTT
CATSRGNPGELFF
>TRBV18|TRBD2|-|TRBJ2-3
TGTGCCAGCTCACCTTTAGCGGGGAGAGGCACAGATACGCAGTATTTT
CASSPLAGRGTDTQYF
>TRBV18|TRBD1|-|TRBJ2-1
TGTGCCAGCTCACCATTGGACAGGGCCCCCTACAATGAGCAGTTCTTC
CASSPLDRAPYNEQFF
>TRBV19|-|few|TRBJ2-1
TGTGCCAGTAGTTCGGCGGGGACCGCCTGGGATGAGCAGTTCTTC
CASSSAGTAWDEQFF
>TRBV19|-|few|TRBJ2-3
TGTGCCAGTAGTAGCCCAAGGCAGGGCACAGATACGCAGTATTTT
CASSSPRQGTDTQYF
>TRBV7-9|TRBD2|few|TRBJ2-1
TGTGCCAGCGATGAGAGCGGGAGATGGTTAACGAATGAGCAGTTCTTC
CASDESGRWLTNEQFF
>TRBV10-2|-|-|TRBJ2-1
TGCGCCAGCAGTGAACAGGGTCGGGATGAGCAGTTCTTC
CASSEQGRDEQFF
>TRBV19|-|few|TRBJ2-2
TGTGCCAGTAGAGGTAGTGGTACCGGGGAGCTGTTTTTT
CASRGSGTGELFF
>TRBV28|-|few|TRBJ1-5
TGTGCCAGCAGGTTGGGACCTAATCAGCCCCAGCATTTT
CASRLGPNQPQHF
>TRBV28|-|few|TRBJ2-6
TGTGCCAGCAGTTCCGCGACAGGCTCTGGGGCCAACGTCCTGACTTTC
CASSSATGSGANVLTF
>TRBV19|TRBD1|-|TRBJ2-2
TGTGCCACCAGAAACAGGGGCTCCGGGGAGCTGTTTTTT
CATRNRGSGELFF
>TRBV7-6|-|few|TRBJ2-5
TGTGCCAGCAGCTCTGAGCTTCTGCAGTACTTC
CASSSELLQYF
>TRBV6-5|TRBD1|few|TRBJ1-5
TGTGCCAGCAGTACATACAGGGGGGGGCAGCCCCAGCATTTT
CASSTYRGGQPQHF
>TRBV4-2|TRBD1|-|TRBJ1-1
TGTGCCAGCAGCCAAGAGACAGGGGGAACATCTGAAGCTTTCTTT
CASSQETGGTSEAFF
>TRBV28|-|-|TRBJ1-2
TGTGCCAGCAGTTTAGAGTCAACCAGCCGCCGGGGCTACACCTTC
CASSLESTSRRGYTF
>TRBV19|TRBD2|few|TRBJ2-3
TGTGCCAGTAGCGATAGACTAGCGGATACGCAGTATTTT
CASSDRLADTQYF
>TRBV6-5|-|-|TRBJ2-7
TGTGCCAGCAGTTACTTTGGCCAAGGTCCCGCCGAGCAGTACTTC
CASSYFGQGPAEQYF
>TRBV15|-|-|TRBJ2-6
TGTGCCACCAGCAGAGTAGGGGGTCCTGGGGCCAACGTCCTGACTTTC
CATSRVGGPGANVLTF
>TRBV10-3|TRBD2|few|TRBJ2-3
TGTGCCATCAGCGGAGCGGGAGAGGACACAGATACGCAGTATTTT
CAISGAGEDTDTQYF
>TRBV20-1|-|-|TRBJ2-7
TGCAGTGCTAGGACTCGCGCCGAGCAGTACTTC
CSARTRAEQYF
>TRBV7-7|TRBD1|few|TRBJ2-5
TGTGCTAGCAGCCTACAGGGGCTAGAGACCCAGTACTTC
CASSLQGLETQYF
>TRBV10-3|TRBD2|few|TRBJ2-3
TGTGCCATCAGGTCGACTAGCGGGCTCCGCACAGATACGCAGTATTTT
CAIRSTSGLRTDTQYF
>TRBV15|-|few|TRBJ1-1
TGTGCCACCAGCAGGGATAAAGGGGTCGCGAACACTGAAGCTTTCTTT
CATSRDKGVANTEAFF